This TCR beta chain emerged from a study of blood T cell repertoires in COVID-19. Across the whole study: COVID-19 samples collected from the United States, Italy and Spain covered acute and convalescent phases. Sample material is recorded as cDNA or gDNA derived from T cells, B-cell-depleted T cells, or PBMCs.

Germline loops: CDR1 LNHDA, CDR2 SQIVND (reference sequence). The CDR3 has 14 residues. V was clipped by 3 bases and J by 3 bases, with 11 bases between them. Generated by immunoSEQ multiplex PCR, the TCRdb table keeps only in-frame clones and is missing some. The table has about 180,000 clones, around 83% seen once. The sequence was collected from a human donor in a cohort sampled during active COVID-19. This rearrangement joins TRBV19 to TRBJ1-1, with D uncertain. Material for sequencing was peripheral blood. The CDR3 DNA sequence: TGTGCCAGTAGTATCTGGAGTTCGGACACTGAAGCTTTCTTT. It is translated as CASSIWSSDTEAFF.